The 14 T cell receptor beta chains below come from one sample, sequenced in a study of a mutant IDH1 vaccine in newly diagnosed glioma. Specified time point: week 5, during vaccination. Every vaccine dose comprised 300 ug of mutant IDH1 20-mer peptide plus topical imiquimod. Their target antigens are unknown. The protocol was immunoSEQ multiplex PCR, while the TCRdb copy is restricted to in-frame clones and leaves out a portion. The sample includes 52,000 or so clones, approximately 86% of them seen just once. The sequenced sample was PBMCs, obtained from a glioma patient whose treatment included an IDH1 peptide vaccine. The receptors were gathered from a woman between 18 and 30 years old with glioma. Some clones in this sample may be carry-over from other donors' samples.

This chain joins TRBV19 and TRBJ2-7, with D unresolved. V was clipped by 9 bases and J by 3 bases, with 15 bases between them. Germline CDR1 and CDR2: LNHDA and SQIVND (reference sequence). This CDR3 contains 13 residues. The chain's CDR3 is CASGRQANYEQYF. The DNA for the CDR3 is TGTGCCAGCGGAAGGCAGGCTAACTACGAGCAGTACTTC.

In regard to this clone: The junction and the germline gene differ at one end; a read error may be behind it. The chain combines TRBV30 with TRBJ1-2; TRBD1 aligns across 8 bases. Germline V gene lookup returns CDR1 GTSNPN and CDR2 SVGIG (reference sequence). The CDR3 consists of 15 residues. The CDR3 coding sequence is TGTGCCCGGAGTGCCCTCCGGGACAGGAGGCCGTGGAGGACCTTC. It is translated as CARSALRDRRPWRTF.

This clone was detected a few times. The chain couples TRBV7-6 to TRBJ1-1; D may be TRBD1 (5 bases). Trimming pared 1 base from V and 4 bases from J, leaving 13 bases between. The CDR3 has 15 residues. From germline, CDR1 is SGHVS and CDR2 FNYEAQ. The CDR3 loop reads CASSLVPRAVTEAFF. In DNA, the CDR3 is TGTGCCAGCAGCTTAGTTCCCAGGGCAGTCACTGAAGCTTTCTTT.

This clone was observed once. The chain has TRBV30 and TRBJ2-3, with unresolved D. Trimming shortened V by 5 bases and J by 5 bases, and 8 bases separated the two germline ends. The CDR3 loop spans 11 amino acids. Germline loops: CDR1 GTSNPN, CDR2 SVGIG (reference sequence). CDR3 amino acids: CAWSPIDTQYF. The CDR3 coding sequence is TGTGCCTGGTCCCCGATAGATACGCAGTATTTT.

In regard to this clone: An end of the junction differs from the germline gene, which may be a read error. The chain has TRBV13 and TRBJ2-2; D gene uncertain. Germline-derived CDR1 and CDR2 are PRHDT and FYEKMQ (reference sequence). The CDR3 extends over 12 amino acids. CDR3 nucleotides: TGTGCCAGCAACTTACCCACCGGGGAGCTGTTTTTT. Encoded protein: CASNLPTGELFF.

This clone is a singleton in its sample. J is TRBJ1-1 and V is TRBV5-1; D remains unclear. The germline gives CDR1 SGHRS, CDR2 YFSETQ. The CDR3 spans 13 residues. The V end lost 4 bases, the J end lost 1 base, and 8 bases lay between the germline ends. CDR3 sequence: CASSLRANTEAFF. CDR3 bases: TGCGCCAGCAGCCTTCGGGCGAACACTGAAGCTTTCTTT. Complete variable domain (other parts from reference TRBV5-1 and TRBJ1-1): KAGVTQTPRYLIKTRGQQVTLSCSPISGHRSVSWYQQTPGQGLQFLFEYFSETQRNKGNFPGRFSGRQFSNSRSEMNVSTLELGDSALYLCASSLRANTEAFFGQGTRLTVV.

The chain uses TRBV5-1 and TRBJ1-1; D call uncertain. Germline lookup yields CDR1 SGHRS and CDR2 YFSETQ. Deletions cut 4 bases from V and 0 bases from J, with 19 bases between. The CDR3 loop spans 17 amino acids. The DNA of the CDR3 is TGCGCCAGCAGCACGGGGAGAACCTGGCTCTTGAACACTGAAGCTTTCTTT. This sequence encodes CASSTGRTWLLNTEAFF.

J is TRBJ2-3 and V is TRBV27; D assignment may be TRBD1 or TRBD2 (5 bases each). This CDR3 region has 16 residues. V lost 6 bases and J lost 1, with 17 bases in between. Germline CDR1 reads MNHEY; CDR2 reads SMNVEV (reference sequence). The CDR3 coding sequence is TGTGCCAGCAGCCGCACGGGGCTCCGGGGCACAGATACGCAGTATTTT. Translated, it gives CASSRTGLRGTDTQYF.

This chain connects TRBV7-2 to TRBJ2-7; perhaps TRBD1 as D (6 bases). Trimming removed 4 bases from V and 3 bases from J, with 13 bases in between. The germline V gene has CDR1 SGHTA and CDR2 FQGNSA. CDR3 length equals 14 residues. The CDR3 loop is CASSSYGRGYEQYF. In DNA form, the CDR3 reads TGTGCCAGCAGCTCCTACGGCAGGGGCTACGAGCAGTACTTC. Full variable domain (rest looked up from reference TRBV7-2 and TRBJ2-7): GAGVSQSPSNKVTEKGKDVELRCDPISGHTALYWYRQSLGQGLEFLIYFQGNSAPDKSGLPSDRFSAERTGGSVSTLTIQRTQQEDSAVYLCASSSYGRGYEQYFGPGTRLTVT.

V usage is TRBV5-1 and J usage is TRBJ1-1, with a tentative D call TRBD1 (5 bases). The CDR3 spans 14 residues. Germline CDR1 and CDR2: SGHRS and YFSETQ. The V end was cut by 5 bases, the J end by 0 bases, with 11 bases between. The CDR3 here is CASSVGLLNTEAFF. As DNA, the CDR3 is TGCGCCAGCAGTGTGGGACTTCTGAACACTGAAGCTTTCTTT.

This clone came up a few times. This rearrangement joins TRBV7-2 to TRBJ1-4, with 7 bases fitting TRBD1. The germline V gene encodes CDR1 SGHTA and CDR2 FQGNSA. The CDR3 runs 13 residues. V was pared by 5 bases and J by 7 bases, with 4 bases of the junction left unmatched. The CDR3 DNA is TGTGCCAGCAGCAGGGGACAGACTGAAAAACTGTTTTTT. Translation: CASSRGQTEKLFF.

This chain joins TRBV6-1 and TRBJ2-7; D is undetermined. The ends were cut back, 0 bases at V and 3 bases at J, with 15 bases in the middle. Germline values: CDR1 MNHNS, CDR2 SASEGT. The CDR3 is made up of 16 amino acids. The CDR3 here is CASSEAPDARSYEQYF. The CDR3 DNA reads TGTGCCAGCAGTGAAGCGCCCGATGCCAGGAGCTACGAGCAGTACTTC.

The chain couples TRBV2 to TRBJ1-3, with D perhaps matching TRBD1 (5 bases). This CDR3 spans 17 amino acids. Trimming took 1 base from V and 4 from J, leaving 17 bases between them. Germline V lookup: CDR1 SNHLY, CDR2 FYNNEI. Here the CDR3 DNA reads TGTGCCAGCAGTGAAGGGGCTTTCAGGGATGAAGGAAACACCATATATTTT. Encoded protein: CASSEGAFRDEGNTIYF. Filled out from reference TRBV2 and TRBJ1-3, the complete variable domain reads EPEVTQTPSHQVTQMGQEVILRCVPISNHLYFYWYRQILGQKVEFLVSFYNNEISEKSEIFDDQFSVERPDGSNFTLKIRSTKLEDSAMYFCASSEGAFRDEGNTIYFGEGSWLTVV.

CDR3 nucleotides: TGTGCCAGTAGTGGCCGGGGGCATCAGCCCCAGCATTTT. Translating gives CASSGRGHQPQHF. The chain couples TRBV19 to TRBJ1-5, with a weak D call TRBD1 (6 bases). CDR1 and CDR2 (germline): LNHDA, SQIVND (reference sequence). V was shortened by 5 bases and J by 5 bases, with 10 bases between the two germline ends. This CDR3 is 13 amino acids long.